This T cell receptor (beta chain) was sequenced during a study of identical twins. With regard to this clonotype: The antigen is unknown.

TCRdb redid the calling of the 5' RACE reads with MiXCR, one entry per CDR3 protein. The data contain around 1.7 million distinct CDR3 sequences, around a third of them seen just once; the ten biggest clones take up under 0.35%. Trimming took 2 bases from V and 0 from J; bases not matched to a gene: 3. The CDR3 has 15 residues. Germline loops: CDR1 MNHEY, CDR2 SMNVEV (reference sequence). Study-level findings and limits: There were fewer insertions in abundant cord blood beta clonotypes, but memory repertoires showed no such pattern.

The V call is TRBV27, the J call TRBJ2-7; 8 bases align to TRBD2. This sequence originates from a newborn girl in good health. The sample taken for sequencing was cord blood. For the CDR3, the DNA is TGTGCCAGCAGTTTAATAGCGGGAACCTCCTACGAGCAGTACTTC. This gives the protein CASSLIAGTSYEQYF.